The TCR beta chain under discussion was sequenced for a study of persistence of HIV-infected CD4 T cells. Findings and limits, study-wide: CMV- and Gag-responding cells had lower TCRbeta richness than CD3/CD28-responding cells. Antigen-responding cells were enriched for degenerate expanded CDR3beta sequences.

Lysates of CMV-infected fibroblasts at approximately 10 ug/mL stimulated these cells. CD40L-negative CD69-negative CD45RO-high memory CD4+ T cells were sorted as populations depleted of antigen-responding cells. These HIV-1-infected adults initiated suppressive ART in chronic infection. Concerning this clone itself: Its antigen remains unknown.

Germline V CDR1 and CDR2: GTSNPN, SVGIG (reference sequence). Trimming stripped 4 bases from V and 0 bases from J, with 6 bases between. The CDR3 has 12 residues. This was the immunoSEQ version 4 assay in survey mode. Data came from immunoSEQ multiplex PCR; TCRdb stores just in-frame clones and leaves some out. The sample records 25,000 to 35,000 clones, roughly four fifths being singletons. The origin of this receptor is an adult man with HIV who was CMV-seropositive. Sequencing was performed on CD4+ T cells sorted from PBMCs after approximately 19-hour stimulation, taken from a patient who received antiretroviral therapy. The rearrangement uses TRBV30 and TRBJ1-1; D unresolved. Here the CDR3 reads CAWNGVNTEAFF. In DNA, the CDR3 is TGTGCCTGGAACGGGGTGAACACTGAAGCTTTCTTT.